Here is one T cell receptor (beta chain) with its context. Germline V gene sequence: CDR1 WSHSY, CDR2 SAAADI. This CDR3 has 15 residues. V shed 10 bases and J shed 0 bases, with 16 bases lying between them. The time point denotes: cycle 4 day 1 (C4D1), after five to seven weeks of nivolumab. Each patient experienced a relapse that followed autologous stem cell transplantation, and brentuximab vedotin exposure varied. The sample is drawn from a study of PD-1 blockade in classical Hodgkin lymphoma. Profiling relied on immunoSEQ multiplex PCR, and the TCRdb table lists in-frame clones only, not all of them. The sample lists some 52,000 clones; about 89% were seen once.

This TCR was recovered from a human donor with classical Hodgkin lymphoma. The rearrangement links TRBV10-2 to TRBJ1-3; D is ambiguous. The specimen was peripheral blood mononuclear cells (PBMCs), collected before the fourth cycle of nivolumab. For the CDR3, the DNA is TGCGCCACCAAGACCTCGGACGGCTCTGGAAACACCATATATTTT. This gives the protein CATKTSDGSGNTIYF.